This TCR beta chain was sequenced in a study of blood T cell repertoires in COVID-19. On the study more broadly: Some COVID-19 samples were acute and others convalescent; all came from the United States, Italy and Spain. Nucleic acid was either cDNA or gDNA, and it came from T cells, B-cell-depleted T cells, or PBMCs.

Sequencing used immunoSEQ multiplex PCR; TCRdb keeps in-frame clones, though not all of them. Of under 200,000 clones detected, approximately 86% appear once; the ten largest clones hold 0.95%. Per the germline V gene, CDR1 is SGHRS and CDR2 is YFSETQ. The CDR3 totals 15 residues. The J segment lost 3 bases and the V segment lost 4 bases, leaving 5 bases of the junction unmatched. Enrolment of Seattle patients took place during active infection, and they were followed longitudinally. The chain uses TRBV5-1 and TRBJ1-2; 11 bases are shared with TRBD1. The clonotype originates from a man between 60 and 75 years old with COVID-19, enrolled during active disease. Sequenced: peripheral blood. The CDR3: CASSRGDRGDYGYTF. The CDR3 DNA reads TGCGCCAGCAGCCGAGGGGACAGGGGGGACTATGGCTACACCTTC.